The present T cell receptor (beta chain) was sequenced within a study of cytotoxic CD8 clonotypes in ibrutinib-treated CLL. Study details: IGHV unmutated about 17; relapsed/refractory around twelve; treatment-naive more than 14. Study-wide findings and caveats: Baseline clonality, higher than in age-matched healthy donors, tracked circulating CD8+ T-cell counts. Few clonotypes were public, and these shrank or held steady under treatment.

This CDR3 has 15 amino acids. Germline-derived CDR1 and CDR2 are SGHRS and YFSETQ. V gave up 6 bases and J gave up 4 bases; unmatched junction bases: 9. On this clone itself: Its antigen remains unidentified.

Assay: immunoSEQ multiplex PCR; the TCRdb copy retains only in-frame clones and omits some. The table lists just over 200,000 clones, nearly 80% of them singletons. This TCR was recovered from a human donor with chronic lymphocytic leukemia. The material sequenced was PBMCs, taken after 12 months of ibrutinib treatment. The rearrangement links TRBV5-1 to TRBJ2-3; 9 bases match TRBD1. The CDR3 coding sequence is TGCGCCAGCACCTCGGGACAGGGAGTTGCAGATACGCAGTATTTT. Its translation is CASTSGQGVADTQYF.